The clone carrying this T cell receptor beta chain was seen once. This sample was taken from a study of blood T cell repertoires in COVID-19. Generated by immunoSEQ multiplex PCR, the TCRdb table keeps only in-frame clones and is missing some. This sample carries 110,000 to 150,000 clones, about 80% of them seen once, and the ten largest clones take about 1.6%. The sequence was obtained from a human donor in a cohort sampled during active COVID-19. The specimen was peripheral blood.

The CDR3 protein is CASRNTGGVGQPQHF. The CDR3, as DNA: TGTGCCAGCAGGAACACAGGGGGCGTGGGTCAGCCCCAGCATTTT. The chain combines TRBV2 with TRBJ1-5, with 9 bases identical to TRBD1. The CDR3 has 15 residues. Germline values: CDR1 SNHLY, CDR2 FYNNEI. Trimming removed 6 bases from V and 6 bases from J; junction bases left unmatched: 9.